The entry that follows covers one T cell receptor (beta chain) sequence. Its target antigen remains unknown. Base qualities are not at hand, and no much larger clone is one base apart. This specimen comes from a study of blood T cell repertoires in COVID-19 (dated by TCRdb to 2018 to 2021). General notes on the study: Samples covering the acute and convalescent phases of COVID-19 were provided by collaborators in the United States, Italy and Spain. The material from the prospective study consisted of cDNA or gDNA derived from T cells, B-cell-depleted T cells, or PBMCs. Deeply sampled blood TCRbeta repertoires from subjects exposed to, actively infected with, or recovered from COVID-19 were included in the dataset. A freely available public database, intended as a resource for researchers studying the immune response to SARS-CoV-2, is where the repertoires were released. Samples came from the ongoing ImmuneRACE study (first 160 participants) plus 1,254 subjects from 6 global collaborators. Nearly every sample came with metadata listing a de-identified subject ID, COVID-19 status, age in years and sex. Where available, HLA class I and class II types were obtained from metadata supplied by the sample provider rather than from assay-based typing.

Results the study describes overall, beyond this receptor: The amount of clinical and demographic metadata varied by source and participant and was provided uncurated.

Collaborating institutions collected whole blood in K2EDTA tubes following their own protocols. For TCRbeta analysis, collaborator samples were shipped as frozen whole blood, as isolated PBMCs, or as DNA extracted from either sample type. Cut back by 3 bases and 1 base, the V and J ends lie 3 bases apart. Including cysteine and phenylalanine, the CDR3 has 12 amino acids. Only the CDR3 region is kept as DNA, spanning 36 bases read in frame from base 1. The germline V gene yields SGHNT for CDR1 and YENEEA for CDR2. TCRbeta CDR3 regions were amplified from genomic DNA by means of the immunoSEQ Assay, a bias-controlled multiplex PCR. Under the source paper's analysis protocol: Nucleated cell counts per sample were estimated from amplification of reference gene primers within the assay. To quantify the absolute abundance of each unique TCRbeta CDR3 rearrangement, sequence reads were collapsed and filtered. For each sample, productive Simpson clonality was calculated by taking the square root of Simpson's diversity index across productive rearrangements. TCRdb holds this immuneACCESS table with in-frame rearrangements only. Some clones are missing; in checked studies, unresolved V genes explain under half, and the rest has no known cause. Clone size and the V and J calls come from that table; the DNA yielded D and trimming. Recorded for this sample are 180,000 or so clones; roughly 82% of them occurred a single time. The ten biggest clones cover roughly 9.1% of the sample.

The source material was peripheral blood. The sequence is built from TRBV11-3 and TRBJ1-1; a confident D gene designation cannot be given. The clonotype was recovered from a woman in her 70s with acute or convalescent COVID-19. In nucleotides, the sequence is TGTGCCAGCAGCTTGGCGAACACTGAAGCTTTCTTT. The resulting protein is CASSLANTEAFF.